This entry lists 17 T cell receptor beta chains sequenced from one sample in a study of spatial heterogeneity in lung cancer. A single record per CDR3 protein comes from TCRdb applying MiXCR to the 5' RACE reads. This repertoire shows approximately 100,000 distinct CDR3 sequences, approximately 19% found once; its top ten account for 21%. The sample's time point: blood at routine non-recurrence follow-up after resection. Sequencing used PBMCs, obtained at follow-up. These receptors were collected from a male donor with early-stage non-small cell lung cancer.

This clonotype showed up just a few times. The CDR3 nucleotides are TGTGCCAGCAGCTTAGCGTCTACAACTAATGAAAAACTGTTTTTT. Amino acids: CASSLASTTNEKLFF. V gene TRBV7-9 combines with J gene TRBJ1-4; no definite D call. Germline V CDR1 and CDR2: SEHNR, FQNEAQ (reference sequence). V lost 0 bases, J lost 0 bases, and 5 bases lay in between. There are 15 residues in the CDR3. Looking up the rest from reference TRBV7-9 and TRBJ1-4 gives the full variable domain: DTGVSQNPRHKITKRGQNVTFRCDPISEHNRLYWYRQTLGQGPEFLTYFQNEAQLEKSRLLSDRFSAERPKGSFSTLEIQRTEQGDSAMYLCASSLASTTNEKLFFGSGTQLSVL.

J is TRBJ1-2 and V is TRBV30; possible D gene TRBD1, 5 bases. Germline assignment: CDR1 GTSNPN and CDR2 SVGIG (reference sequence). The CDR3 extends over 15 amino acids. Trimming stripped 0 bases from V and 8 bases from J, with 19 bases between. CDR3 region: CAWSVLGRGSRGYTF. Here the CDR3 DNA reads TGTGCCTGGAGTGTACTGGGGCGCGGAAGCAGAGGCTACACCTTC.

This clonotype was picked up a small number of times. The V call is TRBV6-5, the J call TRBJ2-5, with 9 bases that match TRBD1. The CDR3 runs to 13 residues. Trimming cost V 7 bases and J 4 bases; bases outside gene matches: 4. Looked up from germline, CDR1 is MNHEY and CDR2 is SVGAGI. The CDR3 bases are TGTGCCAGCACCCAGACAGGGGGAGAGACCCAGTACTTC. It is translated as CASTQTGGETQYF.

The V and J genes are TRBV20-1 and TRBJ1-5, with D hard to call. V lost 4 bases, J lost 0 bases, and 16 bases lay in between. CDR3 length: 16 amino acids. Germline CDR1 reads DFQATT; CDR2 reads SNEGSKA (reference sequence). Written as DNA, the CDR3 is TGCAGTGCTATGAGGGAAGTGGGAAATAGCAATCAGCCCCAGCATTTT. Amino acid sequence: CSAMREVGNSNQPQHF.

CDR3 loop: CSARQTENIQYF. The CDR3 DNA follows: TGCAGTGCTAGACAAACCGAAAACATTCAGTACTTC. This sequence joins TRBV20-1 and TRBJ2-4; D is undetermined. CDR1 is DFQATT and CDR2 is SNEGSKA in the germline V gene (reference sequence). This CDR3 contains 12 residues. Trimming cost V 2 bases and J 5 bases, with 7 bases left between them.

This chain's CDR3 is CASSHRDTDNSPLHF. The CDR3 DNA follows: TGTGCCAGCAGCCACCGGGACACCGATAATTCACCCCTCCACTTT. The chain links TRBV3-1 to TRBJ1-6; perhaps TRBD1 as D (6 bases). CDR1 LGHDT and CDR2 YNNKEL come from the germline V gene (reference sequence). Between the trimmed V and J ends, which lost 3 bases and 5 bases, there was a span of 11 bases. The CDR3 length is 15 residues.

The chain employs TRBV27 and TRBJ2-7; D is undetermined. Germline CDR1 is MNHEY and CDR2 is SMNVEV (reference sequence). Trimming removed 5 bases from V and 7 bases from J, with 15 bases in between. The length of the CDR3 is 13 residues. CDR3 coding DNA: TGTGCCAGCAGTCCTTCGGGCCGAAGGGAGCAGTACGTC. It yields the protein CASSPSGRREQYV.

As concerns this clonotype: The CDR3 end shows no conserved phenylalanine or tryptophan, and so a read error is likely. J is TRBJ2-3 and V is TRBV6-5, with D perhaps matching TRBD1 (6 bases). Germline CDR1 MNHEY, CDR2 SVGAGI. The CDR3 is made up of 17 amino acids. The V end lost 0 bases, the J end lost 4 bases, and 17 bases lay between the germline ends. The CDR3 DNA follows: TGTGCCAGCAGTTACTCGGTCCGGGACAAGGGGGCAGATACGCAGTATTTG. It specifies CASSYSVRDKGADTQYL.

On this clonotype: A read error is possible here, since a much larger clone lies one base away. The chain has TRBV14 and TRBJ2-5, with 7 bases fitting TRBD2. The length of the CDR3 is 14 residues. Trimming cost V 4 bases and J 2 bases; bases outside gene matches: 4. The germline V gene has CDR1 SGHDN and CDR2 FVKESK. CDR3 in amino acids: CASSLNGGQETQYF. For the CDR3, the DNA is TGTGCCAGCAGCCTCAACGGGGGGCAAGAGACCCAGTACTTC.

V usage is TRBV20-1 and J usage is TRBJ2-5, with no clear D. Germline V CDR1 and CDR2: DFQATT, SNEGSKA (reference sequence). The CDR3 loop spans 12 amino acids. Trimming shortened V by 6 bases and J by 3 bases, and 11 bases separated the two germline ends. CDR3 sequence: CSAAYREETQYF. As DNA, the CDR3 is TGCAGTGCCGCCTATAGGGAAGAGACCCAGTACTTC.

This sequence joins TRBV6-5 and TRBJ2-5; 7 positions agree with TRBD2. Germline CDR1 and CDR2: MNHEY and SVGAGI. The CDR3 has 16 amino acids. Trimming took 2 bases from V and 3 from J; bases not matched to a gene: 9. The CDR3 is CASSYTWTSAEETQYF. The CDR3 DNA follows: TGTGCCAGCAGTTACACCTGGACTAGTGCGGAAGAGACCCAGTACTTC.

The sample holds many counts of this clonotype. V gene TRBV6-2 or TRBV6-3 combines with J gene TRBJ1-2; D ambiguous. Trimming shortened V by 3 bases and J by 9 bases, and 11 bases separated the two germline ends. The CDR3 has 12 residues. Germline CDR1 reads MNHEY; CDR2 reads SVGEGT. CDR3 region: CASSYEEGSYTF. The CDR3 DNA sequence: TGTGCCAGCAGTTATGAAGAGGGAAGCTACACCTTC.

This clonotype was counted only a few times. The chain recombines TRBV6-6 with TRBJ1-6, with D possibly matching TRBD1 (6 bases). CDR3 size: 15 residues. From germline, CDR1 is MNHNY and CDR2 SVGAGI (reference sequence). Trimming removed 4 bases from V and 7 bases from J, with 14 bases in between. The CDR3 sequence is CASSSQPGDNSPLHF. The CDR3 DNA is TGTGCCAGCAGTTCCCAACCAGGGGACAATTCACCCCTCCACTTT.

In this sample, this clonotype turned up a few times. V usage is TRBV29-1 and J usage is TRBJ2-3, with 8 bases fitting TRBD1. The ends lost 4 bases at V and 6 bases at J; junction bases unmatched: 6. The CDR3 is made up of 13 amino acids. CDR1 and CDR2 (germline): SQVTM, ANQGSEA. Here the CDR3 reads CSVGRRGLDTQYF. The CDR3 DNA follows: TGCAGCGTTGGCCGCAGGGGGCTGGATACGCAGTATTTT.

The chain recombines TRBV20-1 with TRBJ1-2, with a weak D call TRBD1 (5 bases). Germline V gene sequence: CDR1 DFQATT, CDR2 SNEGSKA (reference sequence). The CDR3 spans 14 residues. V shed 6 bases and J shed 5 bases, with 19 bases lying between them. CDR3 protein: CSAELGTVEYGYTF. The CDR3 DNA is TGCAGTGCGGAGCTCGGGACGGTCGAGTATGGCTACACCTTC.

This clonotype was picked up a small number of times. The genes are TRBV12-3 or TRBV12-4 and TRBJ2-1; D is possibly TRBD1 (5 bases). Trimming removed 6 bases at V and 7 bases at J, with 7 bases between. The CDR3 has 11 amino acids. DNA of the CDR3: TGTGCCAGCAGCCAGGGAAATGAGCAGTTCTTC. Translated, it gives CASSQGNEQFF.

This clonotype was recorded many times. The rearrangement joins TRBV10-3 to TRBJ2-5, with D possibly matching TRBD1 (5 bases). The CDR3 is 12 amino acids. The germline V gene encodes CDR1 ENHRY and CDR2 SYGVKD. The V end lost 8 bases, the J end lost 5 bases, and 12 bases lay between the germline ends. CDR3 coding DNA: TGTGCCATCGCTGGGGCCGCGGAGACCCAGTACTTC. Translating gives CAIAGAAETQYF.